Listed below are T cell receptor beta chains from one sample, sequenced in a study of siplizumab effects on memory and regulatory T cells. Some clones are missing from TCRdb's copy, which holds only in-frame ones; the method was immunoSEQ multiplex PCR. The data show under 85,000 clones, around 90% seen once. The sequencing input was Tregs sorted from blood. These receptors originate from a human donor in good health. Each CDR3 is given with its conserved first and last residue.

>TRBJ2-1|TRBV19
CATGLSGISYNEQFF
>TRBJ1-2|TRBV6-5
CASSNANRVGYGYTF
>TRBJ2-1|TRBV19
CASSIQGTYNEQFF
>TRBJ1-6|TRBV5-1
CASSWDRDSPLHF
>TRBJ1-1|TRBV10-3
CAISESRQGRTEAFF
>TRBJ2-4|TRBV7-9
CASSPRTSGTKNIQYF
>TRBJ2-7|TRBV10-3
CAISESGVYEQYF
>TRBJ1-2|TRBV7-9
CASSRWGRRGYGYTF
>TRBJ2-7|TRBV29-1
CSVLGQNYEQYF
>TRBJ2-1|TRBV5-1
CASSLVPGQGRLAGVRNEQFF
>TRBJ2-1|TRBV19
CASSAGTSGGNEQFF
>TRBJ2-2|TRBV9
CASSEGVGGELFF
>TRBJ2-1|TRBV23-1
CASSQGGRASYNEQFF
>TRBJ2-5|TRBV6-5
CASRREETQYF
>TRBJ2-3|TRBV20-1
CSAGMADTQYF
>TRBJ2-3|TRBV5-1
CASSPGLAGTDTQYF
>TRBJ2-3|TRBV4-1
CASSRVGTSGTTDTQYF
>TRBJ1-2|TRBV7-2
CASSLAQVYGYTF
>TRBJ2-1|TRBV20-1
CSARDREEQFF
>TRBJ2-1|TRBV19
CASSRGGAYNEQFF
>TRBJ2-2|TRBV18
CASSPPVGTRNTGELFF
>TRBJ2-1|TRBV19
CASKRSGRALNEQFF
>TRBJ2-1|TRBV18
CASSPLAGESGEQFF
>TRBJ2-1|TRBV15
CATSRGGSGVYNEQFF
>TRBJ2-7|TRBV5-1
CASSLKYGTSGRAGYEQYF
>TRBJ1-5|TRBV28
CASSLPPQPQHF
>TRBJ2-4|TRBV29-1
CSVEDRAGPHFAKSIQYF
>TRBJ2-4|TRBV18
CASSPPSMGSKNIQYF
>TRBJ1-5|TRBV10-3
CAARGMWNQPQHF
>TRBJ2-5|TRBV7-3
CASSPLPDRARETQYF
>TRBJ1-1|TRBV7-2
CASSLLPEAEAFF
>TRBJ2-7|TRBV6-5
CASRTPQVSYEQYF
>TRBJ1-1|TRBV6-7
CASSFVNGFF
>TRBJ2-5|TRBV5-3
CARGPWVGMEETQYF
>TRBJ2-2|TRBV19
CATGVLAGGYHTGELFF
>TRBJ2-1|TRBV5-5
CASSPRTATGNEQFF
>TRBJ1-1|TRBV4-1
CASSQVQGRDTEAFF
>TRBJ2-5|TRBV27
CASTQTGSKTQYF
>TRBJ2-1|TRBV27
CASSLRGPTYNEQFF
>TRBJ2-2|TRBV5-1
CASSRAGGAGTGELFF
>TRBJ2-7|TRBV10-3
CAISESNRVSSYEQYF
>TRBJ1-1|TRBV30
CASTVPGRTEAFF
>TRBJ1-2|TRBV10-1
CASSRDRSYGYTF
>TRBJ2-1|TRBV7-9
CASSSRWDNEQFF
>TRBJ2-5|TRBV7-9
CASNGAFRGQQETQYF
>TRBJ1-2|TRBV29-1
CSVPTGAGYGYTF
>TRBJ1-2|TRBV30
CAWNKQGYGYTF
>TRBJ2-7|TRBV11-2
CASQGVSVLNEQYF
>TRBJ1-2|TRBV2
CATEGQYYGYTF
>TRBJ2-5|TRBV5-1
CASSFGLAGPQETQYF
>TRBJ2-3|TRBV7-2
CASSYGTGGDTQYF
>TRBJ2-3|TRBV11-3
CASSSRGGTDTQYF
>TRBJ2-1|TRBV19
CATSPARSYNEQFF
>TRBJ2-1|TRBV5-1
CASSRSRLAGGSNEQFF
>TRBJ2-3|TRBV5-4
CASSNGLAGLGDTQYF
>TRBJ1-1|TRBV4-2
CASSQDPQGALSTEAFF
>TRBJ2-2|TRBV29-1
CSAQTGSMTGELFF
>TRBJ2-7|TRBV28
CASNPPGTGPREQYF
>TRBJ1-2|TRBV5-8
CASSLSYYGYTF